These T cell receptor beta chains were read from a single sample in a study of blood T cells in healthy people across ages. TCRdb reprocessed the 5' RACE reads via MiXCR and lists one record per CDR3 protein. Of 1.5 million to 2 million distinct CDR3 sequences detected, 28% appear once; the ten largest clones hold more than 6%. The sample was blood. The receptor source for this set is a young woman in good health. Both conserved end residues are part of each CDR3. Each record gives: clone size, D gene, V gene, J gene, CDR3 protein, CDR3 DNA. The D gene is left open where the match is weak. Size tells how often a clone was seen (once, few, many) or the class of an expanded clone, and some rows leave it out.

clone_size: few
d_call: .
v_call: TRBV2
j_call: TRBJ1-2
cdr3_aa: CASSEALHGYTF
cdr3_nt: TGTGCCAGCAGTGAAGCGCTCCATGGCTACACCTTC

clone_size: few
d_call: TRBD2
v_call: TRBV11-2
j_call: TRBJ2-3
cdr3_aa: CASSLNLVASGRALTDTQYF
cdr3_nt: TGTGCCAGCAGCTTAAATCTCGTGGCTAGCGGGCGGGCGCTCACAGATACGCAGTATTTT

clone_size: .
d_call: .
v_call: TRBV4-1
j_call: TRBJ1-1
cdr3_aa: CASSQVPGGGEAFF
cdr3_nt: TGCGCCAGCAGCCAAGTTCCGGGGGGGGGAGAAGCTTTCTTT

clone_size: .
d_call: .
v_call: TRBV12-3/TRBV12-4
j_call: TRBJ1-1
cdr3_aa: CASSFSVKVRGEAFF
cdr3_nt: TGTGCCAGCAGTTTTTCTGTTAAGGTCCGCGGTGAAGCTTTCTTT

clone_size: .
d_call: TRBD2
v_call: TRBV5-1
j_call: TRBJ2-7
cdr3_aa: CASSLGGLDRLEQYF
cdr3_nt: TGCGCCAGCAGCTTGGGGGGACTAGATCGTCTCGAGCAGTACTTC

clone_size: .
d_call: TRBD1
v_call: TRBV29-1
j_call: TRBJ2-7
cdr3_aa: CSVGGWTGGHEQYF
cdr3_nt: TGCAGCGTTGGAGGGTGGACAGGGGGACACGAGCAGTACTTC

clone_size: many
d_call: .
v_call: TRBV27
j_call: TRBJ2-1
cdr3_aa: CASSRSRSYNEQFF
cdr3_nt: TGTGCCAGCAGTAGGAGCCGCTCCTACAATGAGCAGTTCTTC

clone_size: .
d_call: .
v_call: TRBV27
j_call: TRBJ1-5
cdr3_aa: CASSSTVNSNQPQHF
cdr3_nt: TGTGCCAGCAGTTCGACGGTAAATAGCAATCAGCCCCAGCATTTT

clone_size: many
d_call: .
v_call: TRBV7-2
j_call: TRBJ2-7
cdr3_aa: CASSLARAGQVEQYF
cdr3_nt: TGTGCCAGCAGTCTCGCCCGAGCGGGACAGGTCGAGCAGTACTTC

clone_size: many
d_call: .
v_call: TRBV6-1
j_call: TRBJ2-7
cdr3_aa: CASTETYEQYF
cdr3_nt: TGTGCCAGCACCGAGACCTACGAGCAGTACTTC

clone_size: .
d_call: .
v_call: TRBV24-1
j_call: TRBJ2-1
cdr3_aa: CATSDFLDSGKQFF
cdr3_nt: TGTGCCACCAGTGATTTTTTGGATTCGGGTAAGCAGTTCTTC

clone_size: .
d_call: .
v_call: TRBV14
j_call: TRBJ2-7
cdr3_aa: CASSQVAGRDEQYF
cdr3_nt: TGTGCCAGCAGCCAAGTGGCAGGGCGGGACGAGCAGTACTTC

clone_size: .
d_call: .
v_call: TRBV10-3
j_call: TRBJ1-1
cdr3_aa: CAISAGTNTEAFF
cdr3_nt: TGTGCCATCAGTGCCGGAACGAACACTGAAGCTTTCTTT

clone_size: .
d_call: TRBD2
v_call: TRBV20-1
j_call: TRBJ2-1
cdr3_aa: CSAGGLAGHNEQFF
cdr3_nt: TGCAGTGCTGGGGGGCTAGCGGGCCACAATGAGCAGTTCTTC

clone_size: many
d_call: .
v_call: TRBV21-1
j_call: TRBJ2-7
cdr3_aa: CASSKEGEEAYEQYF
cdr3_nt: TGTGCCAGCAGCAAAGAAGGGGAAGAGGCCTACGAGCAGTACTTC

clone_size: few
d_call: .
v_call: TRBV28
j_call: TRBJ2-7
cdr3_aa: CASSQGAFGEQYF
cdr3_nt: TGTGCCAGCAGCCAAGGGGCATTCGGCGAGCAGTACTTC

clone_size: few
d_call: TRBD1
v_call: TRBV12-3/TRBV12-4
j_call: TRBJ2-6
cdr3_aa: CAGSSGTGSSGANVLTF
cdr3_nt: TGTGCCGGCAGCTCCGGGACAGGAAGCTCTGGGGCCAACGTCCTGACTTTC

clone_size: many
d_call: .
v_call: TRBV4-3
j_call: TRBJ2-1
cdr3_aa: CASSQESGGGYQFF
cdr3_nt: TGCGCCAGCAGCCAAGAGTCCGGGGGAGGATATCAGTTCTTC

clone_size: .
d_call: TRBD2
v_call: TRBV27
j_call: TRBJ2-5
cdr3_aa: CASSPLGLAGRGGETQYF
cdr3_nt: TGTGCCAGCAGTCCTTTGGGACTAGCGGGGAGGGGTGGGGAGACCCAGTACTTC

clone_size: many
d_call: .
v_call: TRBV6-6
j_call: TRBJ2-3
cdr3_aa: CASRQEPDTQYF
cdr3_nt: TGTGCCAGCAGGCAGGAACCAGATACGCAGTATTTT

clone_size: .
d_call: .
v_call: TRBV7-2
j_call: TRBJ1-5
cdr3_aa: CASSLNNPTSNQPQHF
cdr3_nt: TGTGCCAGCAGCTTAAACAACCCCACCAGCAATCAGCCCCAGCATTTT

clone_size: few
d_call: .
v_call: TRBV18
j_call: TRBJ1-5
cdr3_aa: CASSQAGPGQPQHF
cdr3_nt: TGTGCCAGCTCCCAAGCGGGACCCGGACAGCCCCAGCATTTT